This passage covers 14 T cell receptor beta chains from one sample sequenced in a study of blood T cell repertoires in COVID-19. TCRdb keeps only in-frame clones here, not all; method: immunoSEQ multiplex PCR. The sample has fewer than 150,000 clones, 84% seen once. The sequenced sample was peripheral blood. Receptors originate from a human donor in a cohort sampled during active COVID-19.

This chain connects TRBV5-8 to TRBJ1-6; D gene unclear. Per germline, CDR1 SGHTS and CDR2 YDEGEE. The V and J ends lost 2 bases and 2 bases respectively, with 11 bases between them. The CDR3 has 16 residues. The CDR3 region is CASSFRRVPYNSPLHF. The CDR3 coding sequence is TGTGCCAGCAGCTTTCGGAGGGTACCCTATAATTCACCCCTCCACTTT.

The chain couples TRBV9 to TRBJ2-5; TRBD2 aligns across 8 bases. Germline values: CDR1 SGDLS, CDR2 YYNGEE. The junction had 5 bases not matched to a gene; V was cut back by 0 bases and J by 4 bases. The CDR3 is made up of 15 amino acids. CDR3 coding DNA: TGTGCCAGCAGCGTAGCGGGGGGGCAACCAGAGACCCAGTACTTC. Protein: CASSVAGGQPETQYF.

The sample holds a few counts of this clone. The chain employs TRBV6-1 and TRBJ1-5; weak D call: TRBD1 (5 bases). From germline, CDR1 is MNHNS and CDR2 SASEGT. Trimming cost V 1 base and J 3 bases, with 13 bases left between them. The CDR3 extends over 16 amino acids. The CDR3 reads CASSEGVQVINQPQHF. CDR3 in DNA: TGTGCCAGCAGTGAAGGGGTACAGGTGATCAATCAGCCCCAGCATTTT.

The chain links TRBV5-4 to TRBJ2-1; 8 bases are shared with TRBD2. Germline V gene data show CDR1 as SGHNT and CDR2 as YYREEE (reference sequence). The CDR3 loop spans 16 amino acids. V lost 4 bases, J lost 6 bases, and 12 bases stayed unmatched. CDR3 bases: TGTGCCAGCAGCGACCAGCGGGGGTTCGCCCCCAATGAGCAGTTCTTC. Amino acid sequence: CASSDQRGFAPNEQFF.

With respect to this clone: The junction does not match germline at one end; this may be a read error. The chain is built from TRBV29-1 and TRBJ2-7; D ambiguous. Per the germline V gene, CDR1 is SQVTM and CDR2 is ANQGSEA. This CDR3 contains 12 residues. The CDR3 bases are TGCAGCGTAGAAGGCTTAGCAAACGAGCAGTACTTC. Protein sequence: CSVEGLANEQYF.

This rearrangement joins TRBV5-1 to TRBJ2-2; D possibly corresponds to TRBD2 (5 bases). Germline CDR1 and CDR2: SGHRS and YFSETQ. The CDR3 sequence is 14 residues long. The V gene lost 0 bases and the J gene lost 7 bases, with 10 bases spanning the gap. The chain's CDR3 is CASSLGLAGGELFF. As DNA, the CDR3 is TGCGCCAGCAGCTTGGGGCTAGCCGGCGGGGAGCTGTTTTTT.

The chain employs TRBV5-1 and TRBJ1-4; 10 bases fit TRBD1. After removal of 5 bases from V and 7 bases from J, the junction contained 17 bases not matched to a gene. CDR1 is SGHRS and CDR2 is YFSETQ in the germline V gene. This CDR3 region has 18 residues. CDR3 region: CASSQPGTGEYGGEKLFF. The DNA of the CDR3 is TGCGCCAGCAGTCAACCCGGGACAGGGGAGTACGGAGGTGAAAAACTGTTTTTT.

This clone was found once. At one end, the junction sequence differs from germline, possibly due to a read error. Here the CDR3 DNA reads TGTGCTAGCAGCTTAGCGTACGGGGGGGCCCAAGAGACCCAGTACTTC. This encodes CASSLAYGGAQETQYF. The chain couples TRBV7-7 to TRBJ2-5; 8 bases align to TRBD2. Per the germline V gene, CDR1 is SSHAT and CDR2 is FNYEAQ (reference sequence). The CDR3 consists of 16 residues. The full variable domain, with the rest looked up from reference TRBV7-7 and TRBJ2-5, is GAGVSQSPRYKVTKRGQDVTLRCDPISSHATLYWYQQALGQGPEFLTYFNYEAQPDKSGLPSDRFSAERPEGSISTLTIQRTEQRDSAMYRCASSLAYGGAQETQYFGPGTRLLVL.

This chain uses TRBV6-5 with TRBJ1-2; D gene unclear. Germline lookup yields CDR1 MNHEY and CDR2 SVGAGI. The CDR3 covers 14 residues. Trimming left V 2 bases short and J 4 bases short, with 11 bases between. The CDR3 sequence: CASSYNVGGYGYTF. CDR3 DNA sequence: TGTGCCAGCAGTTACAACGTGGGAGGCTATGGCTACACCTTC.

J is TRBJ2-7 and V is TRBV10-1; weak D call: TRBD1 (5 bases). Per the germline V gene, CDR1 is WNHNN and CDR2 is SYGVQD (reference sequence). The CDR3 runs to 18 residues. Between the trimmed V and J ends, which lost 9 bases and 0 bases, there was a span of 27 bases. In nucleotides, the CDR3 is TGCGCCAGGCGCCACAGGTTCCTGACGCCGGCAAGCTCCTACGAGCAGTACTTC. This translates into CARRHRFLTPASSYEQYF.

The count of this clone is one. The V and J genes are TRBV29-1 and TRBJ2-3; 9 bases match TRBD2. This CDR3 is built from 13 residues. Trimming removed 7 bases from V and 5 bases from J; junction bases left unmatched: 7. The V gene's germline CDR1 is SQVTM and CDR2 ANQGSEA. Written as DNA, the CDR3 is TGCAGCGCTCCGGGACTAGCAGTAGATACGCAGTATTTT. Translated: CSAPGLAVDTQYF.

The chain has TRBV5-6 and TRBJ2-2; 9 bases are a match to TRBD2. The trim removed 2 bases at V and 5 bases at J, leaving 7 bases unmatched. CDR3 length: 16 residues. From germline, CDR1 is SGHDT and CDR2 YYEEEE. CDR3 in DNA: TGTGCCAGCAGCTTTCGCGGGGGGGCCCCGACCGGGGAGCTGTTTTTT. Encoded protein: CASSFRGGAPTGELFF.

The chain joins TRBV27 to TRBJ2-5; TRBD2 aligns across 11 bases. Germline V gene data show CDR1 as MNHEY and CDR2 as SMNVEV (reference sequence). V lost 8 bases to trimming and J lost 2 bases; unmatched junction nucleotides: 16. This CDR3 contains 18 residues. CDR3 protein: CASGDPRLAGFGQETQYF. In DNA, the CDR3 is TGTGCCAGCGGGGACCCACGACTAGCGGGGTTCGGGCAAGAGACCCAGTACTTC.

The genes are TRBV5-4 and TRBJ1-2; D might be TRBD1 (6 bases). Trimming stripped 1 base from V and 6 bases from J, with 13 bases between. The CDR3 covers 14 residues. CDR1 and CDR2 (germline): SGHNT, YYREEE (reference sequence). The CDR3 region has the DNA TGTGCCAGCAGCTTGCCCAGGGGAATAGATGGCTACACCTTC. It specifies CASSLPRGIDGYTF.